The clone carrying this T cell receptor (beta chain) was counted at least ten times. Its specificity is unknown. The time point was: sample taken at primary tumor resection. Whole RNA, which was extracted from tumor, nontumor lung tissue or frozen PBMC, was sequenced without any cell sorting. Patients with untreated early-stage non-small cell lung cancer, numbering around 71, were the donors. This sample stems from a study of spatial heterogeneity in lung cancer. Study as a whole: Raw-read counts averaged over ten per unique TCR and UMI combination.

TCR cDNA molecules were tagged individually, and each one carried a unique molecular identifier. TCRdb itself ran the 5' RACE reads through MiXCR, one entry per CDR3 protein. The table lists roughly 25,000 distinct CDR3 sequences, around 4.7% of them singletons, with around 5.2% in the top ten. Overall study findings and caveats: At tumor resection, ubiquitous expanded TCRs were detected in blood more often than later.

The V gene's germline CDR1 is SGHRS and CDR2 YFSETQ. There are 14 residues in the CDR3. Deletions cut 1 base from V and 5 bases from J, with 12 bases between. The receptor was isolated from a male donor with early-stage non-small cell lung cancer. The gene calls are TRBV5-1 and TRBJ2-5; D gene ambiguous. This sample comprised PBMCs, obtained at surgery. CDR3 DNA sequence: TGCGCCAGCAGCTTGTACGCCGAAGGCGAGACCCAGTACTTC. Translating gives CASSLYAEGETQYF.